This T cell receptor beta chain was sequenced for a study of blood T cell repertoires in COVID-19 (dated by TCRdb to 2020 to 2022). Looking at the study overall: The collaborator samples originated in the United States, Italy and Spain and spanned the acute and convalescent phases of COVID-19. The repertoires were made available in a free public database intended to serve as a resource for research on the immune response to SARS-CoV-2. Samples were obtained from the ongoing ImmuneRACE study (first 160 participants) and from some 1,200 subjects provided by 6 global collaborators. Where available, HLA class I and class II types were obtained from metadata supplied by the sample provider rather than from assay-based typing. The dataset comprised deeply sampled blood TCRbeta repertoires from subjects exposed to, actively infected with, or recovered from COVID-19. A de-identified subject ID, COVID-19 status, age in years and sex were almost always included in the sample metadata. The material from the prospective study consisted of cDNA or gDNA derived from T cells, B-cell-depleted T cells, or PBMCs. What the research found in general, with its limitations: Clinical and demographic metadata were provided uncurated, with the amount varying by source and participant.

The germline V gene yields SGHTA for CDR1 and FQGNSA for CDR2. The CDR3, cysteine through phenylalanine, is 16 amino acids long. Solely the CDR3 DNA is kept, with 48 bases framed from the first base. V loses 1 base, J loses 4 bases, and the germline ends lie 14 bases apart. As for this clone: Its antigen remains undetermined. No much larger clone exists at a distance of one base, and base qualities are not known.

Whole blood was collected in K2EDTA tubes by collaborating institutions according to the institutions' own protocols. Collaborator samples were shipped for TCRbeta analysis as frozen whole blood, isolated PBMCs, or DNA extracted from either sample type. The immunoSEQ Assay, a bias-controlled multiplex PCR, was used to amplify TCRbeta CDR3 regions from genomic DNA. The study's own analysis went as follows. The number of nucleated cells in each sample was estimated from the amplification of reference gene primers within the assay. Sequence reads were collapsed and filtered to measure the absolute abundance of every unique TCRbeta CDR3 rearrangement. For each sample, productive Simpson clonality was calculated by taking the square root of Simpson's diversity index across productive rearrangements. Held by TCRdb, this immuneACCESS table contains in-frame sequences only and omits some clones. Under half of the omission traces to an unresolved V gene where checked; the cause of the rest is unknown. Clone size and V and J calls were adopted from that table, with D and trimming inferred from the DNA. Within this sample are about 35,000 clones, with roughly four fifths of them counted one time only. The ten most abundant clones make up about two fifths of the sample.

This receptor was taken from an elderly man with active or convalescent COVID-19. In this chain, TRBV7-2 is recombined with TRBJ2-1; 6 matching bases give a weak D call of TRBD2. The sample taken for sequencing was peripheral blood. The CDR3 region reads CASSLDGTGTYNEQFF. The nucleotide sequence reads TGTGCCAGCAGCTTAGATGGGACGGGGACTTACAATGAGCAGTTCTTC. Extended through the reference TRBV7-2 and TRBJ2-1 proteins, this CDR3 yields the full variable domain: GAGVSQSPSNKVTEKGKDVELRCDPISGHTALYWYRQSLGQGLEFLIYFQGNSAPDKSGLPSDRFSAERTGGSVSTLTIQRTQQEDSAVYLCASSLDGTGTYNEQFFGPGTRLTVL.